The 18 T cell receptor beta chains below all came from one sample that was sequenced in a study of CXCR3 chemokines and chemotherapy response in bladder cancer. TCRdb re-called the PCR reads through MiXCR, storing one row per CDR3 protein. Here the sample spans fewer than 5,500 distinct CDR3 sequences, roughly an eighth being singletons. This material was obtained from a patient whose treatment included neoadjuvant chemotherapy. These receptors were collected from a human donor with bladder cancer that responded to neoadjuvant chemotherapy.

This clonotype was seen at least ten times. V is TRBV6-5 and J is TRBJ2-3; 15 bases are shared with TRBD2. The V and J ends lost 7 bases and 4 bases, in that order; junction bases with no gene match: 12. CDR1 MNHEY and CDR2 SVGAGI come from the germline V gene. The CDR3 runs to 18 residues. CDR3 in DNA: TGTGCCAGCACCGATGGACTAGCGGGAGGGCCCGGGGCAGATACGCAGTATTTT. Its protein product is CASTDGLAGGPGADTQYF.

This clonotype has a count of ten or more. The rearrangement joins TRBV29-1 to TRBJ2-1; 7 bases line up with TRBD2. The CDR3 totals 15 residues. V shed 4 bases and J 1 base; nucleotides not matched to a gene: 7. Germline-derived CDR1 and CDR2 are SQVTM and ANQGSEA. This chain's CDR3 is CSVVGFSGSYNEQFF. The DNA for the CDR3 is TGCAGCGTTGTGGGCTTTAGCGGGTCCTACAATGAGCAGTTCTTC.

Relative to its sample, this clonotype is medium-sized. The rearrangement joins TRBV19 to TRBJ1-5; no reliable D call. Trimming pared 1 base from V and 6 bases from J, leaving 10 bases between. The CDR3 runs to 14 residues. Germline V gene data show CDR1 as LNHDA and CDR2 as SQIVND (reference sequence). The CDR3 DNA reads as TGTGCCAGTAGTATAGGGGAGTGGGGTCAGCCCCAGCATTTT. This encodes CASSIGEWGQPQHF. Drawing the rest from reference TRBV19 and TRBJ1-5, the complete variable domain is DGGITQSPKYLFRKEGQNVTLSCEQNLNHDAMYWYRQDPGQGLRLIYYSQIVNDFQKGDIAEGYSVSREKKESFPLTVTSAQKNPTAFYLCASSIGEWGQPQHFGDGTRLSIL.

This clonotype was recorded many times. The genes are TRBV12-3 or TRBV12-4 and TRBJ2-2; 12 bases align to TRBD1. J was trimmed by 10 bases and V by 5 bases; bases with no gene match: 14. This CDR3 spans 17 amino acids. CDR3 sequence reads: CASSPIPGQGARKELFF. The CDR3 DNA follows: TGTGCCAGCAGTCCAATTCCGGGACAGGGGGCGCGGAAGGAGCTGTTTTTT.

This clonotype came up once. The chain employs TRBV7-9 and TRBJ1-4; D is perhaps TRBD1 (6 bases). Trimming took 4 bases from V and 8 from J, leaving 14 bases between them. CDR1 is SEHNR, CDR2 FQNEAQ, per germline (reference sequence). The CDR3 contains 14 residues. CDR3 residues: CASSSVGGREKLFF. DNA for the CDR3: TGTGCCAGCAGCTCCGTTGGGGGCCGGGAAAAACTGTTTTTT.

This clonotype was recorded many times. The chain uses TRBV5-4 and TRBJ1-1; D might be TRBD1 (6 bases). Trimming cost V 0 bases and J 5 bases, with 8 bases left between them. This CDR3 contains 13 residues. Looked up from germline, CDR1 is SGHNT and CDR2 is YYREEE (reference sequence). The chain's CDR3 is CASSLGGGTEAFF. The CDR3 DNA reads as TGTGCCAGCAGCTTGGGAGGGGGGACTGAAGCTTTCTTT.

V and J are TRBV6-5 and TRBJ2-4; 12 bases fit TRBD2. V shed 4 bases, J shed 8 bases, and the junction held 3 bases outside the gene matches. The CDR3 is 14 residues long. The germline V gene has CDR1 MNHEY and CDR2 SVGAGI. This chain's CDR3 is CASSSLAGGYIQYF. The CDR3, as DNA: TGTGCCAGCAGTTCCCTAGCGGGAGGGTACATTCAGTACTTC.

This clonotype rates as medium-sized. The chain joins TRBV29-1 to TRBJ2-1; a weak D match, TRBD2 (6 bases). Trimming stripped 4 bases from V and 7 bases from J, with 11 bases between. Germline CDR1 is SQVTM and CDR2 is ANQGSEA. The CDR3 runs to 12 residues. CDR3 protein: CSVAPGANEQFF. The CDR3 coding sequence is TGCAGCGTTGCCCCGGGAGCTAATGAGCAGTTCTTC.

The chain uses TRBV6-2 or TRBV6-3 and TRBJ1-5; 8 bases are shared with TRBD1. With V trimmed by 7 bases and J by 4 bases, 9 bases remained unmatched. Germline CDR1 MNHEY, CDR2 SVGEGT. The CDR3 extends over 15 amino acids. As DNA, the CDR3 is TGTGCCAGCACCGGGACAGGTGAGGCAAATCAGCCCCAGCATTTT. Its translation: CASTGTGEANQPQHF.

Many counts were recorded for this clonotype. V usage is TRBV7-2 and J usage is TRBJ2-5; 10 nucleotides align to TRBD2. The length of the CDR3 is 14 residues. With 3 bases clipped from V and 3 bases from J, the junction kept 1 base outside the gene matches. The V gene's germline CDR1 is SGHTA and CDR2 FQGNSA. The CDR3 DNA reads TGTGCCAGCAGCTTTAGCGGGAGGAAAGAGACCCAGTACTTC. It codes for CASSFSGRKETQYF.

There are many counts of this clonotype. CDR3 bases: TGTGCCAGCTCACCGGGACCGAGCTCTGGAAACACCATATATTTT. It is translated as CASSPGPSSGNTIYF. The gene calls are TRBV18 and TRBJ1-3; a possible D gene is TRBD1 (5 bases). The germline gives CDR1 KGHSH, CDR2 LQKENI. The CDR3 is made up of 15 amino acids. Trimming stripped 3 bases from V and 0 bases from J, with 9 bases between.

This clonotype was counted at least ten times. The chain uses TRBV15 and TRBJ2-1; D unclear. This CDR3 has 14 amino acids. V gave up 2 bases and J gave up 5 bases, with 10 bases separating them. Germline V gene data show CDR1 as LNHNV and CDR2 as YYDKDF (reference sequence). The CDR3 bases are TGTGCCACCAGCAGACAGGTTTCCCACAATGAGCAGTTCTTC. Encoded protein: CATSRQVSHNEQFF. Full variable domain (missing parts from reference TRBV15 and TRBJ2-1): DAMVIQNPRYQVTQFGKPVTLSCSQTLNHNVMYWYQQKSSQAPKLLFHYYDKDFNNEADTPDNFQSRRPNTSFCFLDIRSPGLGDTAMYLCATSRQVSHNEQFFGPGTRLTVL.

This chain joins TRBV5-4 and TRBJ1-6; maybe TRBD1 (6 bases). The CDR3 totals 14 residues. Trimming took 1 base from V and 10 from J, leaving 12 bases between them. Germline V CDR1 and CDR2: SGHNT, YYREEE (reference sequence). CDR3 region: CASSLLNRESPLHF. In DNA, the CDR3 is TGTGCCAGCAGCTTGTTGAACAGGGAGTCACCCCTCCACTTT.

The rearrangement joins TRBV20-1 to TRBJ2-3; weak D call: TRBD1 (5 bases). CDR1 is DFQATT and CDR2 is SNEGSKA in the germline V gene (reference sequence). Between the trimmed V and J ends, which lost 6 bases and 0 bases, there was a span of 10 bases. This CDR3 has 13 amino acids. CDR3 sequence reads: CSAKGSSTDTQYF. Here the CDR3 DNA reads TGCAGTGCCAAGGGGTCTAGCACAGATACGCAGTATTTT.

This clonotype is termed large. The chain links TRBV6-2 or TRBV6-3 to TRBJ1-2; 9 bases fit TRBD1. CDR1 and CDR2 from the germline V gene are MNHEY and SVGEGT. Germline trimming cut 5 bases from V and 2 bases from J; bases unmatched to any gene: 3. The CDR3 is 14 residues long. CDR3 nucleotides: TGTGCCAGCAGTCCCGGGACAGGGAACTATGGCTACACCTTC. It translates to CASSPGTGNYGYTF.

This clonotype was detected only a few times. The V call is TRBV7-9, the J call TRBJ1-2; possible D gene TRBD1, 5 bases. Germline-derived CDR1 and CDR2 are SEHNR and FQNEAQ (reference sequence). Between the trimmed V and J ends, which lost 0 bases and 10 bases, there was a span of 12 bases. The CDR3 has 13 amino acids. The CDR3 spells CASSLATEGNYTF. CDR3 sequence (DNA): TGTGCCAGCAGCTTAGCAACGGAGGGGAACTACACCTTC.

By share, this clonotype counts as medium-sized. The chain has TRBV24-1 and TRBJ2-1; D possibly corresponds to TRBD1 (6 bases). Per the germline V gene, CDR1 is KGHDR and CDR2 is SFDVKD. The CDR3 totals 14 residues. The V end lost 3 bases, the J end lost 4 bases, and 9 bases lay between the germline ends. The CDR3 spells CATSDRTVYNEQFF. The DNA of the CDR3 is TGTGCCACCAGTGATAGGACAGTTTACAATGAGCAGTTCTTC.

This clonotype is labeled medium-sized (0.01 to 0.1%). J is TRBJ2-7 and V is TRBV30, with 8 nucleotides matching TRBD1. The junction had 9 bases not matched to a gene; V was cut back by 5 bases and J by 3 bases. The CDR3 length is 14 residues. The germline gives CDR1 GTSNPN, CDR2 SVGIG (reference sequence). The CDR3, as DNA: TGTGCCTGGTCAAGACAGGGGAGCCTCTACGAGCAGTACTTC. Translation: CAWSRQGSLYEQYF.